One and the same sample provided the 18 T cell receptor beta chains below, sequenced in a study of vaccination effects on CD4 cells after COVID-19. TCRdb's table, derived via immunoSEQ multiplex PCR, lists solely in-frame clones and lacks some. The sample yields around 37,000 clones, just under 75% seen once. Their recognized antigens are unknown. In the ViraFEST assay, antigen-specific CD4+ clonotypes were identified by expansion after peptide-pool stimulation. It was after around 10 days of culture that CD4+ T cells were isolated. Confirmation by PCR established that the person had SARS-CoV-2 infection between March and December 2020. Sample: CD4+ T cells from PBMCs cultured with a peptide pool, taken before COVID-19 vaccination. All receptors derive from a human donor who had a prior SARS-CoV-2 infection.

This clone was detected only once. The V gene is TRBV10-3, the J gene TRBJ2-3; D is undetermined. The CDR3 has 12 amino acids. With 10 bases removed from V and 5 bases from J, the gap between germline ends came to 13 bases. CDR1 is ENHRY and CDR2 is SYGVKD in the germline V gene. CDR3 in DNA: TGTGCCACCGAGGCAACCGGAGATACGCAGTATTTT. Its protein product is CATEATGDTQYF.

This chain connects TRBV29-1 to TRBJ2-5, with D uncertain. CDR1 and CDR2 from the germline V gene are SQVTM and ANQGSEA. The CDR3 spans 12 residues. The V gene lost 7 bases and the J gene lost 2 bases, with 11 bases spanning the gap. The CDR3 region is CSAGRIQETQYF. CDR3 nucleotide sequence: TGCAGCGCTGGTAGGATTCAAGAGACCCAGTACTTC.

Only one count was recorded for this clone. The gene calls are TRBV7-2 and TRBJ2-5; D is possibly TRBD1 (6 bases). The germline CDR1 and CDR2 sequences are SGHTA and FQGNSA. Deletions cut 0 bases from V and 7 bases from J, with 9 bases between. CDR3 size: 13 residues. The CDR3, as DNA: TGTGCCAGCAGCTTAGCGCAACAGGGGACCCAGTACTTC. It yields the protein CASSLAQQGTQYF. Looking up the rest from reference TRBV7-2 and TRBJ2-5 gives the full variable domain: GAGVSQSPSNKVTEKGKDVELRCDPISGHTALYWYRQSLGQGLEFLIYFQGNSAPDKSGLPSDRFSAERTGGSVSTLTIQRTQQEDSAVYLCASSLAQQGTQYFGPGTRLLVL.

The chain is built from TRBV5-1 and TRBJ1-1; D unclear. V was trimmed by 3 bases and J by 3 bases, leaving 12 bases between them. The CDR3 has 14 amino acids. Germline assignment: CDR1 SGHRS and CDR2 YFSETQ. The CDR3 sequence is CASSYRGGDTEAFF. The CDR3 DNA sequence: TGCGCCAGCAGCTACCGAGGAGGAGACACTGAAGCTTTCTTT.

CDR3 bases: TGTGCCAGCAGCTTAGATTCGGGCATAGAGACCCAGTACTTC. Translated: CASSLDSGIETQYF. V is TRBV7-2 and J is TRBJ2-5; D remains ambiguous. The ends were cut back, 1 base at V and 4 bases at J, with 10 bases in the middle. The CDR3 is 14 amino acids. Germline lookup yields CDR1 SGHTA and CDR2 FQGNSA. Full variable domain (outside the CDR3, taken from reference TRBV7-2 and TRBJ2-5): GAGVSQSPSNKVTEKGKDVELRCDPISGHTALYWYRQSLGQGLEFLIYFQGNSAPDKSGLPSDRFSAERTGGSVSTLTIQRTQQEDSAVYLCASSLDSGIETQYFGPGTRLLVL.

The chain links TRBV3-1 (or the pseudogene TRBV3-2) to TRBJ2-7, with D maybe TRBD2 (6 bases). V lost 2 bases, J lost 0 bases, and 20 bases lay in between. Germline CDR1 reads LGHDT; CDR2 reads YNNKEL (reference sequence). This CDR3 has 18 amino acids. In DNA, the CDR3 is TGTGCCAGCAGCCAAATGAGGTCGTTCGGAGGGAGCTCCTACGAGCAGTACTTC. It codes for CASSQMRSFGGSSYEQYF.

The CDR3 protein is CASSEAGDYGYTF. The CDR3 coding sequence is TGTGCCAGCAGTGAAGCTGGGGACTATGGCTACACCTTC. The rearrangement uses TRBV25-1 and TRBJ1-2; D uncertain. Germline CDR1 reads MGHDK; CDR2 reads SYGVNS. The V gene lost 2 bases and the J gene lost 3 bases, with 7 bases spanning the gap. The CDR3 consists of 13 residues.

This clone has only a few counts. The chain has TRBV18 and TRBJ1-2, with no clear D. The CDR3 is 14 amino acids. Germline V CDR1 and CDR2: KGHSH, LQKENI. The germline V and J ends were trimmed by 1 base and 7 bases, with 13 bases remaining between them. CDR3 nucleotide sequence: TGTGCCAGCTCACCACTGGGAGGGAGCCGTGGCTACACCTTC. Amino acids: CASSPLGGSRGYTF.

This clone was observed a few times. The V and J genes are TRBV5-6 and TRBJ1-2, with 9 bases aligning to TRBD1. Germline assignment: CDR1 SGHDT and CDR2 YYEEEE. CDR3 length: 15 amino acids. Unmatched junction bases numbered 8, after V lost 4 bases and J lost 4 bases. The CDR3 here is CASSRRQGESYGYTF. CDR3 sequence (DNA): TGTGCCAGCAGCAGACGACAGGGGGAGAGCTATGGCTACACCTTC.

This chain uses TRBV27 with TRBJ2-6, with D unclear. Trimming cost V 1 base and J 0 bases, with 7 bases left between them. There are 16 residues in the CDR3. Germline V gene data show CDR1 as MNHEY and CDR2 as SMNVEV (reference sequence). As DNA, the CDR3 is TGTGCCAGCAGTTTATATCCAACCTCTGGGGCCAACGTCCTGACTTTC. Its protein product is CASSLYPTSGANVLTF.

The chain recombines TRBV7-8 with TRBJ1-2; D may be TRBD1 (5 bases). Trimming left V 1 base short and J 3 bases short, with 6 bases between. The CDR3 runs to 13 residues. Germline-derived CDR1 and CDR2 are SGHVS and FQNEAQ. DNA for the CDR3: TGTGCCAGCAGCTTAGGACAGTACTATGGCTACACCTTC. Its translation: CASSLGQYYGYTF.

CDR3 sequence: CAYAGGLQETQYF. The CDR3 DNA is TGTGCATATGCCGGGGGCCTTCAAGAGACCCAGTACTTC. The rearrangement links TRBV30 to TRBJ2-5; D may correspond to TRBD1 or TRBD2 (6 bases each). This CDR3 has 13 amino acids. Germline V lookup: CDR1 GTSNPN, CDR2 SVGIG (reference sequence).

The chain carries TRBV6-5 and TRBJ2-5, with 7 bases that match TRBD1. CDR3 length: 15 amino acids. V lost 5 bases to trimming and J lost 4 bases; unmatched junction nucleotides: 10. Germline CDR1 MNHEY, CDR2 SVGAGI. DNA for the CDR3: TGTGCCAGCAGTCCACAGGGGATGTTGGGAGAGACCCAGTACTTC. As protein: CASSPQGMLGETQYF.

The CDR3 is CASSPAGTGGYTF. The CDR3 DNA sequence: TGTGCCAGCTCACCAGCAGGAACTGGTGGCTACACCTTC. J is TRBJ1-2 and V is TRBV18, with D unclear. The CDR3 runs to 13 residues. The germline gives CDR1 KGHSH, CDR2 LQKENI. Trimming shortened V by 2 bases and J by 7 bases, and 11 bases separated the two germline ends.

The chain is built from TRBV4-3 and TRBJ2-5; perhaps TRBD1 as D (6 bases). From germline, CDR1 is LGHNA and CDR2 YSLEER. The CDR3 has 17 residues. Deletions cut 4 bases from V and 4 bases from J, with 22 bases between. The DNA of the CDR3 is TGCGCCAGCAGCCCCCGGTTAGGTACAGGGACGGGAGAGACCCAGTACTTC. Translation gives CASSPRLGTGTGETQYF.

J is TRBJ2-1 and V is TRBV9; 8 nucleotides align to TRBD2. V was clipped by 2 bases and J by 5 bases; unmatched bases: 3. Germline V gives CDR1 SGDLS, CDR2 YYNGEE. The CDR3 extends over 14 amino acids. The CDR3 sequence is CASSVGSGNNEQFF. Written as DNA, the CDR3 is TGTGCCAGCAGCGTGGGTAGCGGGAACAATGAGCAGTTCTTC.

This clone was found once. This chain connects TRBV12-3 or TRBV12-4 to TRBJ1-5; D gene unclear. The CDR3 totals 12 residues. The V gene lost 4 bases and the J gene lost 10 bases, with 11 bases spanning the gap. CDR3: CASSSPFSPQHF. Written as DNA, the CDR3 is TGTGCCAGCAGTTCCCCGTTCTCTCCCCAGCATTTT.

This clone was detected a few times. The V call is TRBV6-6, the J call TRBJ2-7, with TRBD2 identical over 8 bases. After removal of 10 bases from V and 3 bases from J, the junction contained 8 bases not matched to a gene. Germline CDR1 is MNHNY and CDR2 is SVGAGI (reference sequence). The CDR3 sequence is 13 residues long. The CDR3 DNA sequence: TGTGCCACCACCTGGCGGGAGGTCTACGAGCAGTACTTC. Protein: CATTWREVYEQYF.